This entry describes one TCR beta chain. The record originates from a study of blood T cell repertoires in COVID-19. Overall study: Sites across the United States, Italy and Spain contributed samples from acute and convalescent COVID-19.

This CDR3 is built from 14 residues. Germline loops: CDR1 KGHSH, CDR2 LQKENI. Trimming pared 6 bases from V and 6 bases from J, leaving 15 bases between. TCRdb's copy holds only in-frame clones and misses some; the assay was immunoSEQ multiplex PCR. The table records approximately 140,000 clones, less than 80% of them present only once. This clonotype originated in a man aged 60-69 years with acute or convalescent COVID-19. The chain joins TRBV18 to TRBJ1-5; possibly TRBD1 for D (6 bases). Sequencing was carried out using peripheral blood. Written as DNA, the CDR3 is TGTGCCAGCTCCCCTGGGGGCTCTCCTCAGCCCCAGCATTTT. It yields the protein CASSPGGSPQPQHF. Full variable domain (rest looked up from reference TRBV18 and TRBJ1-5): NAGVMQNPRHLVRRRGQEARLRCSPMKGHSHVYWYRQLPEEGLKFMVYLQKENIIDESGMPKERFSAEFPKEGPSILRIQQVVRGDSAAYFCASSPGGSPQPQHFGDGTRLSIL.